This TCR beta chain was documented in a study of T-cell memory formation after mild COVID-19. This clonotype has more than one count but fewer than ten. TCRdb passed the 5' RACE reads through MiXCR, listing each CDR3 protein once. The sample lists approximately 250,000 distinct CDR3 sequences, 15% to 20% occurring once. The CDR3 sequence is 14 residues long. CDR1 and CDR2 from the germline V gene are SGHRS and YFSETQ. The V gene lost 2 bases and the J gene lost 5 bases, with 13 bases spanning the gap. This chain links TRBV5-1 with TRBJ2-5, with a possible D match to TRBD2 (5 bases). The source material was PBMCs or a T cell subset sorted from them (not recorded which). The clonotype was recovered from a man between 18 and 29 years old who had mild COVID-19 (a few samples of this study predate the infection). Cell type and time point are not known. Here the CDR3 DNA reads TGCGCCAGCAGCTTTTTAGGCGGGTCGGAGACCCAGTACTTC. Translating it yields CASSFLGGSETQYF. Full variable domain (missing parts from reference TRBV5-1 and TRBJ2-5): KAGVTQTPRYLIKTRGQQVTLSCSPISGHRSVSWYQQTPGQGLQFLFEYFSETQRNKGNFPGRFSGRQFSNSRSEMNVSTLELGDSALYLCASSFLGGSETQYFGPGTRLLVL.